The sample holds a few counts of the clone carrying this TCR beta chain. Its cognate antigen is unknown. This sample is part of a study of T cell repertoires in cytomegalovirus infection. Study summary: Public TCR beta signatures were indicative of both CMV infection and a matching HLA type.

TCRdb fed the reads into MiXCR, producing one record per CDR3 protein. This sample has tens of thousands of distinct CDR3 sequences; about 45% occur once, and the top ten carry approximately 93%. This CDR3 comprises 19 residues. CDR1 is SGHVS and CDR2 is FNYEAQ in the germline V gene. The V and J ends lost 2 bases and 0 bases, in that order; junction bases with no gene match: 5. Sequencing used CD8+ T cells from cultured PBMCs, obtained from culture after CMV antigen stimulation. The rearrangement uses TRBV7-6 and TRBJ1-6; 12 nucleotides align to TRBD1. The receptor was derived from a human donor in good health (CMV status not recorded). Some clones in this sample may be carry-over from other donors' samples. This CDR3 reads CASSLSGGQGASYNSPLHF. CDR3 nucleotide sequence: TGTGCCAGCAGCTTATCGGGGGGACAGGGGGCCTCCTATAATTCACCCCTCCACTTT.